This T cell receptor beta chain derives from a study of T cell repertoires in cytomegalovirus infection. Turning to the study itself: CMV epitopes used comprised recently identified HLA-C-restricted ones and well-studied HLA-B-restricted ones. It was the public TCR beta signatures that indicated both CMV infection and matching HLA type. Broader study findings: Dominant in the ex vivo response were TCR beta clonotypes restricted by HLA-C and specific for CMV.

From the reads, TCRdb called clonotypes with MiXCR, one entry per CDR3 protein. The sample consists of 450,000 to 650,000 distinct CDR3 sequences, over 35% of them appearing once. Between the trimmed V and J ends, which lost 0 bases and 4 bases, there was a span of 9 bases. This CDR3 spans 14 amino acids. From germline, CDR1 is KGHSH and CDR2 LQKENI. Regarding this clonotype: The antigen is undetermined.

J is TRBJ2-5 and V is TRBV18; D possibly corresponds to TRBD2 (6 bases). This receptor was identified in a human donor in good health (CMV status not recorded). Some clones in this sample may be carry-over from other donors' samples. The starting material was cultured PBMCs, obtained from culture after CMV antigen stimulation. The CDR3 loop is CASSPPGRGETQYF. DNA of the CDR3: TGTGCCAGCTCACCACCGGGGCGGGGAGAGACCCAGTACTTC.